This TCR beta chain appears in the sequencing data of a study of glioma-infiltrating T cells. Study findings and constraints: Tissue and blood shared very few CDR3 sequences. Tissue-blood divergence was below expectation in non-neoplastic patients, above in gliomas.

TCR alpha and beta CDR3 regions were amplified from RNA using iRepertoire nested multiplex PCR. Input was about 100-450 ng of tissue mRNA or PBMC total RNA. Via MiXCR, TCRdb re-called the multiplex PCR reads, giving one row per CDR3 protein. The table records 110,000 or so distinct CDR3 sequences, under 30% of them present only once. V was trimmed by 3 bases and J by 7 bases, leaving 16 bases between them. This CDR3 is 14 amino acids long. From germline, CDR1 is MNHEY and CDR2 SMNVEV (reference sequence). Worth noting for this clonotype: Its antigen is still unknown.

The chain combines TRBV27 with TRBJ2-7; the D gene could be TRBD1 or TRBD2 (5 bases each). The TCR originated in a human donor with low-grade glioma or glioblastoma, undergoing nonglioma brain surgery, or in good health (not recorded which). Source material: glioma tissue, nonneoplastic brain tissue, or PBMCs (not recorded which). The CDR3 reads CASSFVGTVNEQYF. The CDR3 DNA sequence: TGTGCCAGCAGTTTCGTCGGGACGGTCAATGAGCAGTACTTC.